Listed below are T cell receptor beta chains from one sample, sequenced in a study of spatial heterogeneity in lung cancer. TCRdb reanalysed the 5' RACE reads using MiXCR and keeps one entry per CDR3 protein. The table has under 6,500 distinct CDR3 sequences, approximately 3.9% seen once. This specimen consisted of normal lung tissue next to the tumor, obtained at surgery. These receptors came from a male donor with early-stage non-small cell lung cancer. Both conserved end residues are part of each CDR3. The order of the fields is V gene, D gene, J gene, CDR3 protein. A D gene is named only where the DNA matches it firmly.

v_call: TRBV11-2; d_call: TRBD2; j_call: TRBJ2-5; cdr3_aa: CASSLLAGGETQYF
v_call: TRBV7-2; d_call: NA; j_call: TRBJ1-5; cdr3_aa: CASSLGLNNQPQHF
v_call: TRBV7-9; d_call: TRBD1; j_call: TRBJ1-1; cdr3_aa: CASSLEEGAGGAFF
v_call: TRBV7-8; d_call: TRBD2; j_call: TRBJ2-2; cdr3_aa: CASSPSGGAPTGELFF
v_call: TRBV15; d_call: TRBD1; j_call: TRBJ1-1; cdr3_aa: CATSVTGQTEAFF
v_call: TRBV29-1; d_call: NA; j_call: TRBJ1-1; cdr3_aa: CSVEDGGGNTEAFF
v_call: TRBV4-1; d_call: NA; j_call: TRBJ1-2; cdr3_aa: CASSQVAVGYGYTF
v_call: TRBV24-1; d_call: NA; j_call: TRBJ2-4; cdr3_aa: CEDAKNIQYF
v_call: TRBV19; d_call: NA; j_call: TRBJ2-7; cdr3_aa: CASSKGSSGTYEQYF
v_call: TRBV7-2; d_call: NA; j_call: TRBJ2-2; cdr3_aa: CASSLVGDTGELFF
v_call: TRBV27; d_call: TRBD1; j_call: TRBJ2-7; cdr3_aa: CASSLSGQGLESYEQYF
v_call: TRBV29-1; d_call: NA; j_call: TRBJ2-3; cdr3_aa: CSSSTDTQYF
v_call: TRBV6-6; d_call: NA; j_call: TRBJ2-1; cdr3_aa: CASSYIEPGEQFF
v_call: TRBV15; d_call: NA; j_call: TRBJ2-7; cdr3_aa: CATSRGEMIEQYF
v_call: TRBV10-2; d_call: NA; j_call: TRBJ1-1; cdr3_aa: CASSSGVNTEAFF
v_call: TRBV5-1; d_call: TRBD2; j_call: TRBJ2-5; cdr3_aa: CAEGTSGYQETQYF
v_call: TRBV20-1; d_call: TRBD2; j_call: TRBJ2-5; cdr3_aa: CSARPLAGEIETQYF
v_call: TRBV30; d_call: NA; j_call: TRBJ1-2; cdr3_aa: CAWSVRSRSQGYTF
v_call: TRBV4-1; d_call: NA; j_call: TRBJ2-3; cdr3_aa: CASSQAGVDTQYF
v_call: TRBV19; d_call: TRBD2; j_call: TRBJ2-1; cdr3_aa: CASMSGGGHNEQFF
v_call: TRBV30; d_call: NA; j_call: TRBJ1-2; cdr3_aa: CAWGPTRNYGYTF
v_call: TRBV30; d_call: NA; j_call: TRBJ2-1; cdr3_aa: CEWSVRDRGGNEKFF
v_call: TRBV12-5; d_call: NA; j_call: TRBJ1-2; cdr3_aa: CASGPASEHVVLRPYGYTF
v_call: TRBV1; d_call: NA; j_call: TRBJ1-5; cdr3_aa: CTSSQAWGFNQPQHF
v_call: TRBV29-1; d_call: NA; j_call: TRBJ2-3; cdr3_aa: CSVAGSIDGDTQYF
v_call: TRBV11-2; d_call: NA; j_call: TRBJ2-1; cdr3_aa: CASSLAPRPSNEQFF
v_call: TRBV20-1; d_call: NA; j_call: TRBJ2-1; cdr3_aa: CSAPLRGGNEQFF
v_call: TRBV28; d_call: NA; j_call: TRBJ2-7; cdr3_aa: CASSSLGEQYF
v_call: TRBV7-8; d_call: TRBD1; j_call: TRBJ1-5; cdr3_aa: CASSLRTGGDSNQPQHF
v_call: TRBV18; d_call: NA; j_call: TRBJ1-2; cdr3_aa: CASSPGGGDYGYTF
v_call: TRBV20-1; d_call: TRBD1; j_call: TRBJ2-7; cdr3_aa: CSAPGQGRGEQYF
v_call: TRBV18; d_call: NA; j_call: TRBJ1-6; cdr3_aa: CASSPNKDSPLHF
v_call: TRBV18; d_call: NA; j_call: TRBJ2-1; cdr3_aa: CASSGRYNEQFF
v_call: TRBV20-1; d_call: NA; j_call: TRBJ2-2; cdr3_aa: CSAGANTGELFF
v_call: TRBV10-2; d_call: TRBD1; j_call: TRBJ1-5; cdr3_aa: CATFSGTGGPQHF
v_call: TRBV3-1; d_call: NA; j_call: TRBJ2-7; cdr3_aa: CASSQMTGPSYEQYF
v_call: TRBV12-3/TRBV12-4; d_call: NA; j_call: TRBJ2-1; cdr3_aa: CASSLRAERYNEQFF
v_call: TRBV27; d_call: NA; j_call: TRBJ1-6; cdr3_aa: CASRAFEGDNSPLHF
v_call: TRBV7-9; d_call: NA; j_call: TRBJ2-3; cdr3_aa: CASSPPTVPEQYF
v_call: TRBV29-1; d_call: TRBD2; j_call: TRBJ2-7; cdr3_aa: CSAAERGEQYF
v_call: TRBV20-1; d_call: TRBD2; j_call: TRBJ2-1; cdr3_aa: CSARGTGRRSEQFF
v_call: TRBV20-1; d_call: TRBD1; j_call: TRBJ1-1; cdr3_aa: CSVPGQGSTEAFF
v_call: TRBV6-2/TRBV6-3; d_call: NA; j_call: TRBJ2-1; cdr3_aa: CASSPGHNEQFF
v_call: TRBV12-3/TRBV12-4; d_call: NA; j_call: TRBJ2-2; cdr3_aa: CASSLGELGGELFF
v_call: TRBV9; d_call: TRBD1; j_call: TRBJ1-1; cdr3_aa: CASSARDSSMNTEAFF
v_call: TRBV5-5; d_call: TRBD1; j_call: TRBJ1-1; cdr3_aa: CASSSQGGTEAFF
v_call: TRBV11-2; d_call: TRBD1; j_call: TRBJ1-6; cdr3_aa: CASSLGTAGGSPLHF
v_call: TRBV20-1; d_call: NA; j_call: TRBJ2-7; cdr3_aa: CSARGGSSSYEQYF
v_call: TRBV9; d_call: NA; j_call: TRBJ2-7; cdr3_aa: CASSVGGIGGHEQYF
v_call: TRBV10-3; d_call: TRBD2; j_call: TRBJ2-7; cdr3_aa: CAISGASGDSYEQYF
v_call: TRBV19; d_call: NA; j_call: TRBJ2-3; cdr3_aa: CASSSPGLTDTQYF
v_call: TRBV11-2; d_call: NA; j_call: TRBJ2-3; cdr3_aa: CASSFLGRDCTDTQYF
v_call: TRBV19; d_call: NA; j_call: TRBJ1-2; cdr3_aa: CASSWLEGYTF
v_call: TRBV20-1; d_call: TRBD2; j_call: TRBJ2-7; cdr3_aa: CSARGIGRGTSGYSYEQYF
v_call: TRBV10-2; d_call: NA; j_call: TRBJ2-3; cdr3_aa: CASSDLPEDTQYF
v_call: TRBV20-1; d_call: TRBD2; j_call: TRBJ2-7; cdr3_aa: CSATWTGGSYEQYF
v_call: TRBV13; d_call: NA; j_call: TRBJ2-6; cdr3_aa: CASSPSRIAASGANVLTF
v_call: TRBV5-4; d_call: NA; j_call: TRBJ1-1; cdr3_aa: CASSSFTTEAFF
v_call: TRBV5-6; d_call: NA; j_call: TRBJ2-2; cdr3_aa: CASSLGVNTGELFF
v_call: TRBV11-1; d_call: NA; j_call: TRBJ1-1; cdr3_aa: CASSLLTGSNTEAFF